This T cell receptor (beta chain) stems from a study of blood T cells in healthy people across ages. Combining a sample-barcoded 5' primer with a J-beta primer mix, a second PCR ran for about 7 to 12 cycles. Sequencing yielded, for each sample, at least 3 million paired-end reads carrying CDR3. TCRdb used MiXCR to reprocess the 5' RACE reads, holding one entry per CDR3 protein. The table lists hundreds of thousands of distinct CDR3 sequences, over 45% of them singletons. Per the germline V gene, CDR1 is ENHRY and CDR2 is SYGVKD. V lost 4 bases, J lost 4 bases, and 16 bases lay in between. This CDR3 comprises 15 residues. This clonotype was observed a handful of times. What it binds is unknown. Broader study findings: Higher naive T cell percentage went strongly together with higher TCR beta diversity. Greater diversity and more naive CD4+ cells were seen in long-lived donors than in aged donors.

Sequencing was done on a sample of blood. The chain recombines TRBV10-3 with TRBJ2-5, with D maybe TRBD1 (6 bases). This clonotype was obtained from a woman aged 55-69 years in good health. The CDR3 here is CAISAGDDPRETQYF. CDR3 in DNA: TGTGCCATCAGTGCAGGGGACGACCCGAGAGAGACCCAGTACTTC.